The clone carrying this T cell receptor beta chain has only one observation. The source of the sample is a study of shared clonotypes between healthy human individuals. Measured with immunoSEQ multiplex PCR; TCRdb has only the in-frame clones, and not every one. The repertoire consists of 2 million to 3 million clones, with over 85% occurring once and the leading ten covering approximately 0.37%. The junction had 8 bases not matched to a gene; V was cut back by 5 bases and J by 2 bases. The length of the CDR3 is 15 residues. Germline V gene sequence: CDR1 SGHRS, CDR2 YFSETQ. The receptor comes from a man between 18 and 35 years old in good health. Some clones in this sample may be carry-over from other donors' samples. The sequencing sample was made of naive CD4+ T cells from PBMCs. Documented subset: CD45RA+ positively selected. The chain joins TRBV5-1 to TRBJ2-7; 9 bases align to TRBD1. Here the CDR3 reads CASSPTGTGTYEQYF. CDR3 nucleotide sequence: TGCGCCAGCAGTCCCACCGGGACAGGGACCTACGAGCAGTACTTC.